These 15 T cell receptor beta chains were all obtained from the same sample, sequenced in a study of cytomegalovirus exposure and HLA in healthy donors. In the PCR, 60 Vbeta and 13 Jbeta primers were used. Profiled with immunoSEQ multiplex PCR; TCRdb holds only in-frame clones, not every one. The table lists 150,000 or so clones, around 80% of them singletons. The specimen sequenced was PBMCs. The receptors were sampled from a young man in good health and CMV-seropositive.

The genes are TRBV6-5 and TRBJ2-1; 8 bases fit TRBD1. The CDR3 loop spans 14 amino acids. Germline CDR1 is MNHEY and CDR2 is SVGAGI. Trimming at V came to 2 bases and at J to 10 bases, leaving 7 bases not matched to a gene. As DNA, the CDR3 is TGTGCCAGCAGTTACGGGACAGGTTCGTGGGAGCAGTTCTTC. Amino acids: CASSYGTGSWEQFF.

The rearrangement uses TRBV7-9 and TRBJ2-7, with 8 bases lining up with TRBD2. Trimming at V came to 4 bases and at J to 6 bases, leaving 8 bases not matched to a gene. This CDR3 is 14 amino acids long. From germline, CDR1 is SEHNR and CDR2 FQNEAQ (reference sequence). The CDR3 protein is CASSSAGVKGEQYF. DNA of the CDR3: TGTGCCAGCAGCTCAGCGGGAGTGAAAGGCGAGCAGTACTTC.

The gene calls are TRBV7-6 and TRBJ1-1; TRBD1 matches at 7 bases. This CDR3 is 14 amino acids long. The germline V gene has CDR1 SGHVS and CDR2 FNYEAQ. Trimming removed 4 bases from V and 1 base from J; junction bases left unmatched: 3. CDR3 nucleotide sequence: TGTGCCAGCAGCTCGGGACAGAAGAACACTGAAGCTTTCTTT. Translated, it gives CASSSGQKNTEAFF.

This chain uses TRBV19 with TRBJ2-3; D is perhaps TRBD2 (6 bases). The V gene lost 3 bases and the J gene lost 0 bases, with 10 bases spanning the gap. This CDR3 region has 15 residues. Germline CDR1 and CDR2: LNHDA and SQIVND (reference sequence). DNA of the CDR3: TGTGCCAGTAGTATTTTAGCGGATAGCACAGATACGCAGTATTTT. This gives the protein CASSILADSTDTQYF.

This clone was recorded a few times. The chain uses TRBV13 and TRBJ2-3; D is perhaps TRBD2 (6 bases). The CDR3 spans 16 residues. Trimming cost V 0 bases and J 6 bases, with 16 bases left between them. The germline V gene has CDR1 PRHDT and CDR2 FYEKMQ (reference sequence). The CDR3 DNA reads TGTGCCAGCAGCTTAGGCCGAGGCTCCGGGGGTGATACGCAGTATTTT. The encoded protein is CASSLGRGSGGDTQYF.

This clone was counted only a few times. This chain links TRBV2 with TRBJ1-1, with TRBD1 matching 12 bases. The junction had 13 bases not matched to a gene; V was cut back by 6 bases and J by 8 bases. The CDR3 loop spans 16 amino acids. Germline V gives CDR1 SNHLY, CDR2 FYNNEI. This CDR3 reads CASRDPPGQGAGEAFF. CDR3 nucleotides: TGTGCCAGCAGGGACCCCCCGGGACAGGGGGCGGGGGAAGCTTTCTTT.

The chain has TRBV7-2 and TRBJ2-7, with TRBD1 as a possible D gene (6 bases). This CDR3 region has 14 residues. Germline loops: CDR1 SGHTA, CDR2 FQGNSA. V dropped 5 bases and J dropped 3 bases, with 14 bases sitting between them. DNA for the CDR3: TGTGCCAGCAGCCAACGGACAGCTAACTACGAGCAGTACTTC. This codes for CASSQRTANYEQYF.

The V call is TRBV6-1, the J call TRBJ1-3; D might be TRBD1 (6 bases). Trimming shortened V by 3 bases and J by 3 bases, and 9 bases separated the two germline ends. This CDR3 spans 14 amino acids. The germline gives CDR1 MNHNS, CDR2 SASEGT. CDR3 nucleotide sequence: TGTGCCAGCAGTGAGGGCAGGGGTGGAAACACCATATATTTT. Encoded protein: CASSEGRGGNTIYF.

This chain joins TRBV7-2 and TRBJ1-1, with TRBD1 identical over 10 bases. The CDR3 has 17 amino acids. Germline V gene sequence: CDR1 SGHTA, CDR2 FQGNSA. V shed 5 bases and J 4 bases; nucleotides not matched to a gene: 13. CDR3 protein: CASSTDRGRIVGTEAFF. CDR3 coding DNA: TGTGCCAGCAGCACTGACAGGGGGCGCATTGTCGGCACTGAAGCTTTCTTT. Complete variable domain (other parts from reference TRBV7-2 and TRBJ1-1): GAGVSQSPSNKVTEKGKDVELRCDPISGHTALYWYRQSLGQGLEFLIYFQGNSAPDKSGLPSDRFSAERTGGSVSTLTIQRTQQEDSAVYLCASSTDRGRIVGTEAFFGQGTRLTVV.

V is TRBV30 and J is TRBJ1-1, with TRBD1 identical over 8 bases. The J segment lost 4 bases and the V segment lost 4 bases, leaving 5 bases of the junction unmatched. Germline assignment: CDR1 GTSNPN and CDR2 SVGIG (reference sequence). This CDR3 has 13 amino acids. This chain's CDR3 is CAWNPGGGTEAFF. The CDR3 DNA reads as TGTGCCTGGAATCCAGGGGGCGGCACTGAAGCTTTCTTT.

The chain carries TRBV5-1 and TRBJ2-3; 8 bases match TRBD1. The CDR3 is made up of 15 amino acids. Germline-derived CDR1 and CDR2 are SGHRS and YFSETQ. Trimming cost V 5 bases and J 3 bases; bases outside gene matches: 8. This CDR3 is CASSYRTGMTDTQYF. For the CDR3, the DNA is TGCGCCAGCAGTTATCGGACAGGGATGACAGATACGCAGTATTTT.

In the case of this clone: Other DNA sequences within the sample encode an identical CDR3. The V gene is TRBV4-1, the J gene TRBJ2-7, with 8 bases fitting TRBD2. The CDR3 is 16 amino acids. V was clipped by 0 bases and J by 0 bases; unmatched bases: 4. Looked up from germline, CDR1 is MGHRA and CDR2 is YSYEKL. The CDR3 DNA follows: TGCGCCAGCAGCCAAGAGCCGAGCGGGAGCTCCTACGAGCAGTACTTC. It codes for CASSQEPSGSSYEQYF.

This clone has a single count. The chain has TRBV21-1 and TRBJ2-4; the table's D gene call, TRBD1, was not cross checked with the DNA. TRBV21-1 is reported as a pseudogene. The CDR3 extends over 13 amino acids. CDR3 sequence: CASSKRTEGIQYF. The CDR3 bases are TGTGCCAGCAGCAAGAGGACAGAAGGTATTCAGTACTTC.

The chain combines TRBV7-9 with TRBJ1-5; unclear D gene. CDR1 and CDR2 from the germline V gene are SEHNR and FQNEAQ (reference sequence). Between the trimmed V and J ends, which lost 5 bases and 0 bases, there was a span of 8 bases. The CDR3 is 14 amino acids. CDR3 sequence reads: CASSTSGSNQPQHF. CDR3 in DNA: TGTGCCAGCAGCACCTCAGGTAGCAATCAGCCCCAGCATTTT.

The sample holds one count of this clone. This chain connects TRBV7-2 to TRBJ1-3; D remains ambiguous. V lost 4 bases, J lost 0 bases, and 10 bases lay in between. Per the germline V gene, CDR1 is SGHTA and CDR2 is FQGNSA. The CDR3 loop spans 15 amino acids. CDR3: CASSSRLNSGNTIYF. CDR3 nucleotides: TGTGCCAGCAGCTCGCGACTGAACTCTGGAAACACCATATATTTT.